The 7 T cell receptor beta chains given below trace back to one sample, sequenced in a study of T cell clonality in common variable immunodeficiency. The table came from immunoSEQ multiplex PCR; TCRdb's copy has only in-frame clones and leaves some out. The data show more than 35,000 clones, none appearing only once, with about 0.7% held by the ten largest. The sample was peripheral blood mononuclear cells. These receptors came from a person aged 18-70 years in good health.

This clone has a count of ten or more. The observed sequence ends 3 residues before the CDR3 terminus, with the missing tail filled in from the germline J gene. The V call is TRBV5-6, the J call TRBJ2-1, with no clear D. Trimming removed 0 bases from V and 9 bases from J, with 4 bases in between. Germline V CDR1 and CDR2: SGHDT, YYEEEE. The CDR3 extends over 11 amino acids. The part of the CDR3 DNA that was read is TGTGCCAGCAGCTTGGTCCGTGAG. Its translation is CASSLVRE. The complete CDR3 protein is CASSLVREQFF.

This clone occurred many times. The read falls 3 residues short of the CDR3 end, and the missing part is taken from the germline J gene. The chain links TRBV6-2 or TRBV6-3 to TRBJ1-4; possibly TRBD1 for D (6 bases). The CDR3 covers 16 residues. Trimming pared 0 bases from V and 5 bases from J, leaving 13 bases between. Germline V CDR1 and CDR2: MNHEY, SVGEGT. The covered CDR3 bases are TGTGCCAGCAGTTACTCGCCAGGGGAGAAGAATGAAAAA. Translation gives CASSYSPGEKNEK. The full CDR3 protein is CASSYSPGEKNEKLFF.

This clone was detected ten times or more. The read comes to an end 3 residues before the CDR3 does, leaving the germline J gene to fill in the end. This chain uses TRBV13 with TRBJ2-5; no reliable D call. This CDR3 comprises 13 residues. The germline V and J ends were trimmed by 5 bases and 4 bases, with 11 bases remaining between them. The germline V gene encodes CDR1 PRHDT and CDR2 FYEKMQ (reference sequence). CDR3 bases read: TGTGCCAGCAGCAGGGTACAGTCAGAGACC. It specifies CASSRVQSET. The whole CDR3 region reads CASSRVQSETQYF.

The table lists this clone with many counts. The sequenced fragment ends 3 residues before the CDR3 boundary, so the rest is inferred from the germline J gene. The chain recombines TRBV28 with TRBJ2-5; 7 bases agree with TRBD2. V was pared by 6 bases and J by 4 bases, with 5 bases of the junction left unmatched. The CDR3 is 13 residues long. Looked up from germline, CDR1 is MDHEN and CDR2 is SYDVKM. CDR3 in amino acids: CASRRGGRETQYF. CDR3 DNA, as far as it was read: TGTGCCAGCAGGAGGGGAGGGCGAGAGACC.

Notes on this clone: The observed sequence ends 3 residues before the CDR3 terminus, with the missing tail filled in from the germline J gene. The rearrangement joins TRBV18 to TRBJ1-5; TRBD1 aligns across 8 bases. The CDR3 has 17 amino acids. V lost 4 bases to trimming and J lost 6 bases; unmatched junction nucleotides: 14. From germline, CDR1 is KGHSH and CDR2 LQKENI. CDR3 DNA, as far as it was read: TGTGCCAGCTCACGTTCACCGGGACAGGAAGGTTTTCAGCCC. This translates into CASSRSPGQEGFQP. The entire CDR3 sequence reads CASSRSPGQEGFQPQHF.

This clone was detected many times. The CDR3 end is not reached by the read, which stops 3 residues before it; the germline J gene fills it in. V usage is TRBV10-3 and J usage is TRBJ1-4, with D possibly being TRBD1 (5 bases). This CDR3 region has 17 residues. Germline CDR1 reads ENHRY; CDR2 reads SYGVKD. Partial CDR3 DNA: TGTGCCATCAGTGAGTGGAGCGCTTACTCTGGGGCCAACGTA. Amino acids: CAISEWSAYSGANV. The full CDR3 sequence reads CAISEWSAYSGANVLFF.

This clone was recorded many times. Sequencing ends 3 residues short of the CDR3 end; the germline J gene provides the rest. The J gene is TRBJ1-2, the V gene TRBV7-9, with D possibly being TRBD1 (6 bases). Germline values: CDR1 SEHNR, CDR2 FQNEAQ (reference sequence). The CDR3 runs 14 residues. Trimming took off 5 bases at V and 5 bases at J, with 15 bases between the two ends. CDR3 DNA (partial): TGTGCCAGCAGCCCGACAGGAGATGAGTATGGC. This encodes CASSPTGDEYG. The entire CDR3 reads CASSPTGDEYGYTF.